Below, 2 T cell receptor beta chains from the same sample are listed, as sequenced in a study of metastatic and nonmetastatic thyroid tumors (dated by TCRdb to about 2020). Libraries were made using PCR. The sequencing machine was an Illumina HiSeq 4000. TCRdb ran its own pipeline on the public reads, namely fastp trimming at Q25 and MiXCR clone calling, and kept in-frame beta chains. The sample table shows several thousand clones, and approximately 23% are seen once. Together, the top ten hold approximately 16% of the sample. Before undergoing thyroid surgery, none of the patients had been given any kind of treatment. The sample taken for sequencing was adjacent normal tissue. The origin of the receptors is a female donor with papillary thyroid cancer or a benign thyroid nodule (not recorded which). Some clones in this sample may be carry-over from other donors' samples.

The rearrangement links TRBV18 to TRBJ1-1, with a tentative D call TRBD1 (5 bases). The CDR3 runs to 16 residues. The V and J ends lost 2 bases and 1 base respectively, with 14 bases between them. Germline loops: CDR1 KGHSH, CDR2 LQKENI. CDR3 DNA sequence: TGTGCCAGCTCACCAAATTTCGGGGGAGCGAACACTGAAGCTTTCTTT. It yields the protein CASSPNFGGANTEAFF.

By frequency in the sample, this clone is medium-sized. This CDR3 reads CASSQVAGGPFQETQYF. The CDR3 DNA follows: TGTGCCAGCAGCCAAGTAGCGGGGGGCCCCTTCCAAGAGACCCAGTACTTC. The V gene is TRBV3-1, the J gene TRBJ2-5; 10 bases are shared with TRBD2. Germline lookup yields CDR1 LGHDT and CDR2 YNNKEL (reference sequence). This CDR3 has 17 amino acids. V lost 1 base and J lost 1; bases outside the gene matches: 6.